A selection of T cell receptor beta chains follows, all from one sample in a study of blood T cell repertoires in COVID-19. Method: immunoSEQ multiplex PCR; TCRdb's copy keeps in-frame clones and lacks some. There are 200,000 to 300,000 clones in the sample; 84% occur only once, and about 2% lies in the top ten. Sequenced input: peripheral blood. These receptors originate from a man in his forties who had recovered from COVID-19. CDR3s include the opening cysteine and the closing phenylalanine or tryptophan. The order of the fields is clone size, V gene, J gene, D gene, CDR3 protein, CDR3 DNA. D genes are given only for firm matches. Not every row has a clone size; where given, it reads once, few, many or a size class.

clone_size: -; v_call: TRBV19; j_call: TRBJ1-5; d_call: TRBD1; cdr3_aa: CATQRTGDSNQPQHF; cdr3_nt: TGTGCCACCCAGCGGACAGGCGATAGCAATCAGCCCCAGCATTTT
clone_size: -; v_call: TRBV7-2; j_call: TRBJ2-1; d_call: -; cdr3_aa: CASSLDLAAYNEQFF; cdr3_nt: TGTGCCAGCAGCTTAGATTTGGCGGCGTACAATGAGCAGTTCTTC
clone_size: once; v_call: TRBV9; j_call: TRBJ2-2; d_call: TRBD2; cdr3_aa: CASSVPSGLAGDAGELFF; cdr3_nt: TGTGCCAGCAGCGTACCCTCCGGACTAGCGGGAGATGCCGGGGAGCTGTTTTTT
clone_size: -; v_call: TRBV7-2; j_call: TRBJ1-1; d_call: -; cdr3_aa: CASSFSGTSAEAFF; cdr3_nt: TGTGCCAGCAGCTTTTCCGGGACAAGTGCCGAAGCTTTCTTT
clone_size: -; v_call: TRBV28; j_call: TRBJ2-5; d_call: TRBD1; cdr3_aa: CASSFPGTGGETQYF; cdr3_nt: TGTGCCAGCAGTTTCCCAGGGACAGGCGGAGAGACCCAGTACTTC
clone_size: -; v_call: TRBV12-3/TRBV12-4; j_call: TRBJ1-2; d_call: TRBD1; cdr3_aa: CASSPGTAYGYTF; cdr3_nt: TGTGCCAGCAGTCCCGGGACAGCCTATGGCTACACCTTC
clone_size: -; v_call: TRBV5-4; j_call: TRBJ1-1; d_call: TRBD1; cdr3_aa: CASSLGQGRMNTEAFF; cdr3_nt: TGTGCCAGCAGCTTGGGACAGGGGAGGATGAACACTGAAGCTTTCTTT
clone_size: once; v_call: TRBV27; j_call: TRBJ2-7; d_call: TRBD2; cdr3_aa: CASSSSGLAGKWSYEQYF; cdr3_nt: TGTGCCAGCAGTTCCTCCGGACTAGCGGGAAAGTGGTCCTACGAGCAGTACTTC
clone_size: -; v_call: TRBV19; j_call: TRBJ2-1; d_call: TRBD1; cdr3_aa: CASSLLRGQASNEQFF; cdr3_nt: TGTGCCAGTAGTCTGCTAAGGGGACAGGCTAGCAATGAGCAGTTCTTC
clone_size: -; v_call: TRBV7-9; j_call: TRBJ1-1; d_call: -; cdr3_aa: CASSLWDKNTEAFF; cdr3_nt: TGTGCCAGCAGCTTATGGGACAAGAACACTGAAGCTTTCTTT
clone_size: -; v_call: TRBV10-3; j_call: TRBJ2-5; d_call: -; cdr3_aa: CAISGGETQYF; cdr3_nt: TGTGCCATCAGCGGAGGGGAGACCCAGTACTTC
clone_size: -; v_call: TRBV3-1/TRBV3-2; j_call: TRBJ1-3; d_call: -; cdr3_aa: CASSRQVSRGNTIYF; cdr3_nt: TGTGCCAGCAGCAGACAGGTTTCCCGAGGAAACACCATATATTTT
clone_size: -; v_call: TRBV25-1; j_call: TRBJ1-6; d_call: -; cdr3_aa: CVRAERRPLHF; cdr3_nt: TGTGTCAGGGCGGAGCGAAGACCCCTCCACTTT
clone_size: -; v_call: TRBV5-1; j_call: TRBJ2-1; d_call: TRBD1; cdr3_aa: CASSLSGWDRGPRQFF; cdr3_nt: TGCGCCAGCAGCTTGTCCGGTTGGGACAGGGGGCCCAGGCAGTTCTTC
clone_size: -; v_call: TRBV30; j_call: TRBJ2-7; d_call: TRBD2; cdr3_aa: CAWSTGLASNEQYF; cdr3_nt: TGTGCCTGGAGCACGGGACTAGCCTCTAACGAGCAGTACTTC
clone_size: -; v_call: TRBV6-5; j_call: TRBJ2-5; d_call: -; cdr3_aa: CASREGRRETQYF; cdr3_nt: TGTGCCAGCAGGGAGGGTCGGAGAGAGACCCAGTACTTC
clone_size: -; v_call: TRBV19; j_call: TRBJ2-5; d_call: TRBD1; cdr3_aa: CASSTRTGGRETQYF; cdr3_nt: TGTGCCAGTAGTACCAGGACAGGGGGCCGGGAGACCCAGTACTTC
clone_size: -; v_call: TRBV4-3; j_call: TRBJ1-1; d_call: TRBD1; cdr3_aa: CASSQKGQGMTEAFF; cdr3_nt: TGCGCCAGCAGCCAAAAGGGACAGGGGATGACTGAAGCTTTCTTT
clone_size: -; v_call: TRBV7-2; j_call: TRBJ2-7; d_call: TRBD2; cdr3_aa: CASSTASGSPSPYF; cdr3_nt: TGTGCCAGCAGCACGGCTAGCGGGTCCCCATCACCGTACTTC
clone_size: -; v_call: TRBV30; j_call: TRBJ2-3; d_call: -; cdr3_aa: CAWSVRRGRTDTQYF; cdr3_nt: TGTGCCTGGAGTGTAAGGAGGGGGCGAACAGATACGCAGTATTTT
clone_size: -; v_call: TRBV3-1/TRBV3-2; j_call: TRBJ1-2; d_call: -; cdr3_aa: CASSHTDNGYTF; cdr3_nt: TGTGCCAGCAGCCACACAGATAATGGCTACACCTTC
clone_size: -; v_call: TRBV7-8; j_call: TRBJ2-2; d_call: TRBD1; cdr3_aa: CASSSGQGTGELFF; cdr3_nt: TGTGCCAGCAGCTCGGGACAGGGGACCGGGGAGCTGTTTTTT
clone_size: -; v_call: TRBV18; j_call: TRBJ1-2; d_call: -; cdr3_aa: CASSERQGPPYGYTF; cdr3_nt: TGTGCCAGCTCCGAGCGGCAGGGGCCCCCCTATGGCTACACCTTC
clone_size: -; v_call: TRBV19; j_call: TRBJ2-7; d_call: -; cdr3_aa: CASSTFGGEQYF; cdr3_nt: TGTGCCAGTAGTACCTTCGGTGGCGAGCAGTACTTC
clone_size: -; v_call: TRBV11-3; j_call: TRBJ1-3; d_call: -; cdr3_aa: CASSLGGNSGNTIYF; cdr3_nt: TGTGCCAGCAGCCTAGGCGGCAACTCTGGAAACACCATATATTTT
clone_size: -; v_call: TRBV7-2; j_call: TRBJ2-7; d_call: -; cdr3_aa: CASSFQGISEQYF; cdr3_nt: TGTGCCAGCAGCTTCCAGGGTATTAGCGAGCAGTACTTC
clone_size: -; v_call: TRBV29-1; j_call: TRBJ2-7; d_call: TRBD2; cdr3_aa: CSVESLAGAAYEQYF; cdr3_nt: TGCAGCGTTGAATCCCTAGCGGGGGCGGCGTACGAGCAGTACTTC
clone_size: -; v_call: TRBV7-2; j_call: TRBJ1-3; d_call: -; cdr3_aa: CASSPGGASGNTIYF; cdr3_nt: TGTGCCAGCAGCCCGGGAGGGGCCTCTGGAAACACCATATATTTT
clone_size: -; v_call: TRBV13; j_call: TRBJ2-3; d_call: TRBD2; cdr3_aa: CASRYSGRQYF; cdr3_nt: TGTGCCAGCAGATATAGCGGGAGACAGTATTTT
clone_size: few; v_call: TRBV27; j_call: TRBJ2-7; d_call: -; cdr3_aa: CASSSGDWFSYEQYF; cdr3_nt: TGTGCCAGCAGTTCCGGGGACTGGTTCTCCTACGAGCAGTACTTC
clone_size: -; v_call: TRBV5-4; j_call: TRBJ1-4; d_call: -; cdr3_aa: CASSFDGGARHEKLFF; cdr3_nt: TGTGCCAGCAGCTTCGATGGAGGGGCACGACATGAAAAACTGTTTTTT
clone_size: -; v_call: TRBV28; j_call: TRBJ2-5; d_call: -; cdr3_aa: CASSRRRASDRETQYF; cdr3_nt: TGTGCCAGCAGTCGACGGCGAGCGTCCGATAGAGAGACCCAGTACTTC
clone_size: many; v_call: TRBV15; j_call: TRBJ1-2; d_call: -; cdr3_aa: CATSRDLRAQVRSYGYTF; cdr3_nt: TGTGCCACCAGCAGAGATCTCAGGGCTCAAGTCAGGAGCTATGGCTACACCTTC
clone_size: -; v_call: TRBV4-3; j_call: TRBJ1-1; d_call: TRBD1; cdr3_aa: CASSQVSGGTEAFF; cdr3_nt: TGCGCCAGCAGCCAAGTTTCAGGGGGCACTGAAGCTTTCTTT
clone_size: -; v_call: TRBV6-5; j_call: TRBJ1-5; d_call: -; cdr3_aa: CASRPRSLGNQPQHF; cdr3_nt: TGTGCCAGCAGGCCACGAAGCCTCGGCAATCAGCCCCAGCATTTT